The 17 T cell receptor beta chains given below trace back to one sample, sequenced in a study of T cell responses to AZD1222 COVID-19 vaccine (TCRdb year 2021). Taken with the paper, the label for time point translates to: about 28 days (+/-7) after the second vaccine dose. The library was built by means of the immunoSEQ multiplex PCR assay. In TCRdb, the immuneACCESS table is reduced to in-frame sequences with V and J assigned. These tables do not hold every clone; where another copy was compared, an unresolved V gene accounts for under half, and the others remain unexplained. Across this sample there are roughly 87,000 clones, with about nine tenths seen only once. 6.9% of the sample belongs to the ten largest clones. Source: peripheral blood, taken 28 days after the second AZD1222 dose. The source is an adult who received the AZD1222 COVID-19 vaccine.

V is TRBV13 and J is TRBJ2-5; possibly TRBD2 for D (5 bases). Germline V CDR1 and CDR2: PRHDT, FYEKMQ (reference sequence). The CDR3 contains 14 residues. Trimming pared 5 bases from V and 3 bases from J, leaving 13 bases between. DNA for the CDR3: TGTGCCAGCAGCCGCCCGGGATTTAAAGAGACCCAGTACTTC. Its protein product is CASSRPGFKETQYF. The entire variable domain, with the rest obtained from reference TRBV13 and TRBJ2-5, is as follows: AAGVIQSPRHLIKEKRETATLKCYPIPRHDTVYWYQQGPGQDPQFLISFYEKMQSDKGSIPDRFSAQQFSDYHSELNMSSLELGDSALYFCASSRPGFKETQYFGPGTRLLVL.

The rearrangement joins TRBV7-3 to TRBJ2-3; tentatively, D is TRBD1 (5 bases). Trimming took 2 bases from V and 5 from J, leaving 11 bases between them. CDR3 length: 14 amino acids. Germline V gives CDR1 SGHTA, CDR2 FQGTGA. CDR3 sequence reads: CASSLASRGDTQYF. The DNA of the CDR3 is TGTGCCAGCAGCTTAGCGTCTAGGGGAGATACGCAGTATTTT.

CDR3 bases: TGCAGTGCTAGTCCGGATGACAGGGGGGTGGTCTCTAATGAAAAACTGTTTTTT. Amino acids: CSASPDDRGVVSNEKLFF. The chain links TRBV20-1 to TRBJ1-4; 9 bases line up with TRBD1. The germline gives CDR1 DFQATT, CDR2 SNEGSKA (reference sequence). V lost 3 bases to trimming and J lost 3 bases; unmatched junction nucleotides: 14. The CDR3 runs to 18 residues.

The chain couples TRBV4-2 to TRBJ1-2; 8 bases are shared with TRBD1. This CDR3 contains 15 residues. The junction had 5 bases not matched to a gene; V was cut back by 4 bases and J by 1 base. The germline CDR1 and CDR2 sequences are LGHNA and YNFKEQ. The CDR3 DNA follows: TGTGCCAGCAGCCTCACAGGGGGGAATAACTATGGCTACACCTTC. This sequence encodes CASSLTGGNNYGYTF.

The gene calls are TRBV7-9 and TRBJ2-3; TRBD2 matches at 8 bases. V shed 1 base and J 2 bases; nucleotides not matched to a gene: 5. CDR1 is SEHNR, CDR2 FQNEAQ, per germline (reference sequence). The CDR3 is 16 residues long. The CDR3 DNA sequence: TGTGCCAGCAGCTTAGAGGGGACTAGGTCCACAGATACGCAGTATTTT. Encoded protein: CASSLEGTRSTDTQYF.

This clone has just a few counts. The chain is built from TRBV24-1 and TRBJ2-1, with D perhaps TRBD2 (6 bases). The CDR3 length is 16 residues. CDR1 is KGHDR and CDR2 is SFDVKD in the germline V gene. Deletions cut 3 bases from V and 3 bases from J, with 14 bases between. The CDR3: CATSDARRASYNEQFF. The CDR3 bases are TGTGCCACCAGTGATGCGCGGAGGGCCAGCTACAATGAGCAGTTCTTC.

This clone has only one observation. The chain couples TRBV7-9 to TRBJ1-1, with D unclear. Trimming removed 5 bases at V and 0 bases at J, with 7 bases between. The CDR3 is 13 amino acids. Germline assignment: CDR1 SEHNR and CDR2 FQNEAQ (reference sequence). CDR3 in amino acids: CASSTDLNTEAFF. In nucleotides, the CDR3 is TGTGCCAGCAGCACAGACCTGAACACTGAAGCTTTCTTT.

CDR3 residues: CASSGQAGVGYNEQFF. The CDR3 DNA sequence: TGTGCCAGCAGTGGACAAGCGGGAGTGGGTTACAATGAGCAGTTCTTC. This sequence joins TRBV6-4 and TRBJ2-1; 8 bases are shared with TRBD2. The CDR3 extends over 16 amino acids. V shed 4 bases and J 4 bases; nucleotides not matched to a gene: 9. Per the germline V gene, CDR1 is MRHNA and CDR2 is SNTAGT.

DNA of the CDR3: TGCGCCAGCAGCTATCTTGGACAGAGCAATCAGCCCCAGCATTTT. Encoded protein: CASSYLGQSNQPQHF. The chain uses TRBV5-1 and TRBJ1-5; TRBD1 might be the D (6 bases). CDR1 is SGHRS, CDR2 YFSETQ, per germline. Trimming took off 3 bases at V and 1 base at J, with 11 bases between the two ends. CDR3 length: 15 amino acids.

The chain is built from TRBV6-5 and TRBJ1-4; weak D call: TRBD1 (5 bases). The CDR3 is 15 residues long. The V gene's germline CDR1 is MNHEY and CDR2 SVGAGI. V was clipped by 2 bases and J by 5 bases, with 12 bases between them. In nucleotides, the CDR3 is TGTGCCAGCAGTTACGGCGGGACTCCAAATGAAAAACTGTTTTTT. It codes for CASSYGGTPNEKLFF.

This CDR3 reads CASSLTLGGGYTF. Here the CDR3 DNA reads TGTGCCAGCAGTTTAACCCTAGGGGGCGGCTACACCTTC. The chain carries TRBV27 and TRBJ1-2, with 7 bases identical to TRBD1. V lost 2 bases and J lost 8; bases outside the gene matches: 5. The CDR3 extends over 13 amino acids. In germline, CDR1 is MNHEY, CDR2 SMNVEV (reference sequence).

V is TRBV19 and J is TRBJ2-1, with D possibly being TRBD2 (6 bases). The CDR3 length is 19 residues. V was cut by 3 bases and J by 6 bases, with 27 bases left in between. Germline V gene lookup returns CDR1 LNHDA and CDR2 SQIVND (reference sequence). The CDR3 region is CASSISYGAGLSPFNEQFF. CDR3 in DNA: TGTGCCAGTAGTATTTCTTACGGTGCGGGACTCTCTCCTTTCAATGAGCAGTTCTTC.

The chain links TRBV7-9 to TRBJ1-6; perhaps TRBD1 as D (6 bases). From germline, CDR1 is SEHNR and CDR2 FQNEAQ (reference sequence). The V end lost 1 base, the J end lost 10 bases, and 11 bases lay between the germline ends. This CDR3 has 14 residues. CDR3 protein: CASSLVSGDSPLHF. In DNA form, the CDR3 reads TGTGCCAGCAGCTTAGTCTCAGGGGACTCACCCCTCCACTTT.

The rearrangement links TRBV5-1 to TRBJ2-3; no reliable D call. In germline, CDR1 is SGHRS, CDR2 YFSETQ. The CDR3 is 13 residues long. V was pared by 0 bases and J by 4 bases, with 6 bases between. CDR3 amino acids: CASSLELPDTQYF. CDR3 nucleotide sequence: TGCGCCAGCAGCTTGGAGCTCCCAGATACGCAGTATTTT.

The chain is built from TRBV5-4 and TRBJ1-1; tentatively, D is TRBD1 (5 bases). The CDR3 sequence is 13 residues long. Germline CDR1 and CDR2: SGHNT and YYREEE (reference sequence). V lost 6 bases and J 7 bases, leaving 16 bases between the germline ends. CDR3 loop: CASTGPGEVEAFF. CDR3 bases: TGTGCCAGCACGGGGCCGGGCGAGGTTGAAGCTTTCTTT.

The J gene is TRBJ2-1, the V gene TRBV24-1, with D possibly TRBD2 on 6 matching bases. The CDR3 has 11 amino acids. V was trimmed by 9 bases and J by 6 bases, leaving 8 bases between them. CDR1 and CDR2 from the germline V gene are KGHDR and SFDVKD. The CDR3 spells CATDGGNEQFF. Written as DNA, the CDR3 is TGTGCCACCGACGGGGGCAATGAGCAGTTCTTC.

V gene TRBV27 combines with J gene TRBJ2-4; possibly TRBD1 for D (7 bases). The germline CDR1 and CDR2 sequences are MNHEY and SMNVEV (reference sequence). V shed 3 bases and J shed 7 bases, with 19 bases lying between them. The CDR3 is 16 residues long. This chain's CDR3 is CASSLGQGEVGNIQYF. The CDR3 DNA is TGTGCCAGCAGTTTGGGTCAGGGGGAGGTGGGGAACATTCAGTACTTC.